Below are 13 T cell receptor beta chains sequenced from a single sample in a study of blood T cell repertoires in COVID-19 (dated by TCRdb to the early 2020s). Library construction relied on the immunoSEQ multiplex PCR assay. TCRdb holds this immuneACCESS table with in-frame rearrangements only. Some clones are missing; in checked studies, unresolved V genes explain under half, and the rest has no known cause. The sample profile shows under 90,000 clones; approximately 80% of them were found once. The top ten clonotypes cover roughly 12% of the sample. The sample was peripheral blood. These receptors were collected from a human donor in a cohort sampled during active COVID-19.

The V gene is TRBV7-3, the J gene TRBJ2-2; D uncertain. Trimming pared 4 bases from V and 3 bases from J, leaving 6 bases between. Germline V gene sequence: CDR1 SGHTA, CDR2 FQGTGA. This CDR3 has 13 amino acids. CDR3 DNA: TGTGCCAGCAGCTCTGGAGACACCGGGGAGCTGTTTTTT. Its translation: CASSSGDTGELFF.

This chain joins TRBV30 and TRBJ1-1, with 7 bases fitting TRBD1. Unmatched junction bases numbered 6, after V lost 5 bases and J lost 3 bases. This CDR3 has 13 residues. Germline V gene sequence: CDR1 GTSNPN, CDR2 SVGIG (reference sequence). CDR3 amino acids: CAWDRVRDTEAFF. Here the CDR3 DNA reads TGTGCCTGGGACAGGGTTCGGGACACTGAAGCTTTCTTT.

This chain uses TRBV3-1 (or the pseudogene TRBV3-2) with TRBJ1-3; D remains unclear. V was pared by 5 bases and J by 2 bases, with 7 bases between. This CDR3 is built from 13 residues. CDR1 and CDR2 (germline): LGHDT, YNNKEL (reference sequence). This chain's CDR3 is CASSSTPGNTIYF. The CDR3 DNA sequence: TGTGCCAGCAGCTCGACACCTGGAAACACCATATATTTT.

The V call is TRBV9, the J call TRBJ2-6; D remains unclear. Germline V lookup: CDR1 SGDLS, CDR2 YYNGEE. The CDR3 consists of 15 residues. V lost 2 bases to trimming and J lost 0 bases, with 6 bases between them. CDR3 in DNA: TGTGCCAGCAGCGTGACTGGCTCTGGGGCCAACGTCCTGACTTTC. Protein: CASSVTGSGANVLTF.

This clone was seen once. In DNA form, the CDR3 reads TGTGCCAGCAGCTTGCAGGGGGCCGGCGGGGAGCTGTTTTTT. Protein: CASSLQGAGGELFF. This chain links TRBV7-9 with TRBJ2-2; 8 bases are a match to TRBD1. There are 14 residues in the CDR3. Per germline, CDR1 SEHNR and CDR2 FQNEAQ (reference sequence). V was pared by 3 bases and J by 7 bases, with 4 bases of the junction left unmatched.

The chain uses TRBV24-1 and TRBJ1-2, with TRBD1 identical over 7 bases. Germline values: CDR1 KGHDR, CDR2 SFDVKD. The V and J ends lost 3 bases and 4 bases, in that order; junction bases with no gene match: 10. This CDR3 is 16 amino acids long. As DNA, the CDR3 is TGTGCCACCAGTGATCCAAGCCGACAGGGTTCCTATGGCTACACCTTC. Its translation: CATSDPSRQGSYGYTF.

The genes are TRBV7-2 and TRBJ1-2, with D tentatively TRBD1 (5 bases). V shed 2 bases and J shed 9 bases, with 19 bases lying between them. This CDR3 is built from 15 residues. The germline V gene encodes CDR1 SGHTA and CDR2 FQGNSA. CDR3 sequence reads: CASSLSTTGLLSYTF. DNA of the CDR3: TGTGCCAGCAGCTTATCTACAACAGGCCTCCTGAGCTACACCTTC.

In its sample, this clone was seen once. The genes are TRBV6-5 and TRBJ1-1; D remains ambiguous. V lost 2 bases and J 6 bases, leaving 16 bases between the germline ends. Germline V gene lookup returns CDR1 MNHEY and CDR2 SVGAGI. This CDR3 spans 15 amino acids. Here the CDR3 DNA reads TGTGCCAGCAGTTACGACCCAGCACTGGCGGCTGAAGCTTTCTTT. Encoded protein: CASSYDPALAAEAFF.

This sequence joins TRBV19 and TRBJ2-3; D is ambiguous. The germline V and J ends were trimmed by 3 bases and 9 bases, with 13 bases remaining between them. There are 13 residues in the CDR3. Germline V gene sequence: CDR1 LNHDA, CDR2 SQIVND (reference sequence). CDR3 sequence: CASSITTDITQYF. The CDR3 coding sequence is TGTGCCAGTAGTATTACAACAGACATAACGCAGTATTTT.

J is TRBJ1-1 and V is TRBV11-3; TRBD1 matches 11 bases. The ends lost 4 bases at V and 0 bases at J; junction bases unmatched: 10. CDR3 length: 18 amino acids. Looked up from germline, CDR1 is SGHNT and CDR2 is YENEEA. CDR3 sequence (DNA): TGTGCCAGCAGCTGGACCGGGACAGGGGGATTCATGAACACTGAAGCTTTCTTT. Translated: CASSWTGTGGFMNTEAFF.

This chain connects TRBV18 to TRBJ2-6; 8 nucleotides agree with TRBD2. Trimming removed 2 bases from V and 2 bases from J; junction bases left unmatched: 11. The CDR3 has 19 amino acids. The germline CDR1 and CDR2 sequences are KGHSH and LQKENI. The CDR3 coding sequence is TGTGCCAGCTCACCATTGAGCTTAGGCGGGAGGACTGGGGCCAACGTCCTGACTTTC. This sequence encodes CASSPLSLGGRTGANVLTF.

This rearrangement joins TRBV6-5 to TRBJ1-5, with 8 bases fitting TRBD1. The ends lost 6 bases at V and 3 bases at J; junction bases unmatched: 4. The CDR3 has 14 residues. Germline values: CDR1 MNHEY, CDR2 SVGAGI. The DNA of the CDR3 is TGTGCCAGCAGGCCGGACAGGGACAATCAGCCCCAGCATTTT. It encodes CASRPDRDNQPQHF.

The J gene is TRBJ1-6, the V gene TRBV10-3; TRBD1 aligns across 11 bases. V trimming: 8 bases; J trimming: 5 bases; junction bases outside the gene matches: 5. Germline CDR1 and CDR2: ENHRY and SYGVKD. The CDR3 runs 15 residues. The DNA for the CDR3 is TGTGCCATCGGATGGGGACAGGGGGATAATTCACCCCTCCACTTT. It specifies CAIGWGQGDNSPLHF.